This T cell receptor beta chain stems from a study of cytomegalovirus exposure and HLA in healthy donors. PCR was performed using 60 Vbeta and 13 Jbeta primers. Profiled with immunoSEQ multiplex PCR; TCRdb holds only in-frame clones, not every one. The sample comprises 200,000 or so clones, approximately 79% of which are singletons, and about 1.8% rests with the top ten. The receptor's source is a young man in good health and CMV-seronegative. Specimen: PBMCs.

CDR3: CASSLVQGQYEQYF. CDR3 bases: TGTGCCAGCAGCTTAGTCCAGGGTCAGTACGAGCAGTACTTC. The chain recombines TRBV11-2 with TRBJ2-7, with D possibly being TRBD1 (5 bases). Trimming left V 1 base short and J 4 bases short, with 11 bases between. Germline values: CDR1 SGHAT, CDR2 FQNNGV. The CDR3 runs 14 residues.